This TCR beta chain was captured by sequencing in a study of T cell changes during pregnancy in multiple sclerosis. The data were produced by immunoSEQ multiplex PCR, yet TCRdb's version contains in-frame clones alone and is incomplete. The data hold under 130,000 clones, with about 89% observed a single time. This CDR3 comprises 16 residues. Trimming removed 1 base from V and 1 base from J; junction bases left unmatched: 4. Per germline, CDR1 SGHDT and CDR2 YYEEEE. Specimen: peripheral blood, collected after pregnancy. This clonotype originated in a female donor with multiple sclerosis, enrolled in a pregnancy study. The rearrangement links TRBV5-6 to TRBJ2-2; 7 positions match TRBD2. CDR3 bases: TGTGCCAGCAGCTTGCTGTCGGGGGGGAACACCGGGGAGCTGTTTTTT. Translated: CASSLLSGGNTGELFF.